This paragraph covers one T cell receptor beta chain sequence. The target antigen is unknown. This entry is derived from a study of T cell repertoires in cytomegalovirus infection. Study as a whole: CMV infection and matching HLA type were both indicated by public TCR beta signatures. Notes on the study in general: Cumulative public TCR beta family frequency identified carriers of CMV plus the relevant HLA. The ex vivo response showed dominance by HLA-C-restricted CMV-specific TCR beta clonotypes.

Between the trimmed V and J ends, which lost 5 bases and 1 base, there was a span of 12 bases. Germline assignment: CDR1 MNHEY and CDR2 SVGAGI. The length of the CDR3 is 14 residues. TCRdb reanalysed the reads using MiXCR and keeps one entry per CDR3 protein. The sample has fewer than 900,000 distinct CDR3 sequences, 25% to 30% seen once. This clonotype originated in a human donor in good health (CMV status not recorded). Some clones in this sample may be carry-over from other donors' samples. The chain uses TRBV6-5 and TRBJ2-7, with D perhaps TRBD1 or TRBD2 (5 bases each). The sequencing used cultured CD8+ T cells from PBMCs, collected from culture after CMV antigen stimulation. The CDR3 sequence: CASSPRGVSYEQYV. The CDR3 nucleotides read TGTGCCAGCAGTCCCCGGGGCGTATCCTACGAGCAGTACGTC.